This T cell receptor (beta chain) derives from a study of blood T cell repertoires in COVID-19. Using immunoSEQ multiplex PCR, the repertoire was profiled, and TCRdb retains in-frame clones only, with some absent. The sample contains 250,000 or so clones, roughly 84% of which appear only once. In this sample, this clone turned up once. The CDR3 has 16 residues. Germline values: CDR1 KGHSH, CDR2 LQKENI. V shed 2 bases and J 0 bases; nucleotides not matched to a gene: 6. The TCR originated in a woman aged 40 to 49 who had recovered from COVID-19. The sample consisted of peripheral blood. The rearrangement links TRBV18 to TRBJ1-1, with 7 bases lining up with TRBD1. CDR3 in amino acids: CASSPTPGQLNTEAFF. Written as DNA, the CDR3 is TGTGCCAGCTCACCAACCCCGGGACAGCTGAACACTGAAGCTTTCTTT.